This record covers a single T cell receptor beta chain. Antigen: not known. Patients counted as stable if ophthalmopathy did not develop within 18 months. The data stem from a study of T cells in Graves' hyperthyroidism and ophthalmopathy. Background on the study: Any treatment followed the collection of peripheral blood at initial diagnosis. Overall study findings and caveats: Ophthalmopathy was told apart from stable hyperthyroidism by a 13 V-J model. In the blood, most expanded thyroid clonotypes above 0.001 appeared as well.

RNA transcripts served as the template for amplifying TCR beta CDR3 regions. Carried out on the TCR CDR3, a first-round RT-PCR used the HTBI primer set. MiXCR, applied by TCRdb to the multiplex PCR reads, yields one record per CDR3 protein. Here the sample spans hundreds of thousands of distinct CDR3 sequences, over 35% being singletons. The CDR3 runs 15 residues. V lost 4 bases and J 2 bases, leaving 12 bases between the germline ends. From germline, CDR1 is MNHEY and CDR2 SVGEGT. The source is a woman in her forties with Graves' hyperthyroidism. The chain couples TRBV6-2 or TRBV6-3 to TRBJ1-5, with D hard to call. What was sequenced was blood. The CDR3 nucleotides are TGTGCCAGCAGTTCCGTCCGCGGGGGCAATCAGCCCCAGCATTTT. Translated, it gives CASSSVRGGNQPQHF.